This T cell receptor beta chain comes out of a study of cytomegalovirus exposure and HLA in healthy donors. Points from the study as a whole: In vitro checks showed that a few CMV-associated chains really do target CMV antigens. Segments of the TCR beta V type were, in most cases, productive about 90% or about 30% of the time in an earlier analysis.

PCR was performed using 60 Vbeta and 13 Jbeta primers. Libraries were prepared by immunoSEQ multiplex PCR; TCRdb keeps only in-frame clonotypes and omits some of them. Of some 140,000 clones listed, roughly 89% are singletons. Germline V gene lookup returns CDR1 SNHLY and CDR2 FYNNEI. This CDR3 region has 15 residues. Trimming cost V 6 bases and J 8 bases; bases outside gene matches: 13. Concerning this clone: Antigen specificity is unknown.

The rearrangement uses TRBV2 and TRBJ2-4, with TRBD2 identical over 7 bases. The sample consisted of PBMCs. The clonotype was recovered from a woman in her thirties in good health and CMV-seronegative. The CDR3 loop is CASRDAWREPDIQYF. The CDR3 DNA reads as TGTGCCAGCAGGGACGCTTGGCGGGAGCCTGACATTCAGTACTTC.